These T cell receptor beta chains were read from a single sample in a study of beta chain features in type 1 diabetes. The protocol was immunoSEQ multiplex PCR, while the TCRdb copy is restricted to in-frame clones and leaves out a portion. The data hold around 300,000 clones, with approximately 8.1% observed a single time. Sequencing was carried out using central memory CD4+ T cells from blood. These receptors came from a young woman in good health. CDR3s include the opening cysteine and the closing phenylalanine or tryptophan. A D gene is named only where the DNA matches it firmly. Not every row has a clone size; where given, it reads once, few, many or a size class.

D,V,J,size,DNA,CDR3
TRBD2,TRBV7-9,TRBJ2-3,few,TGTGCCAGCACTTACGCGGGGGGATCAGATACGCAGTATTTT,CASTYAGGSDTQYF
.,TRBV2,TRBJ2-1,.,TGTGCCAGCGGGGCGGGATATAGCTACAATGAGCAGTTCTTC,CASGAGYSYNEQFF
.,TRBV2,TRBJ2-1,few,TGTGCCAGCAGTGAAGCGATAGTTCTGGATGGCTACAATGAGCAGTTCTTC,CASSEAIVLDGYNEQFF
.,TRBV27,TRBJ1-6,.,TGTGCCAGCAGCTTGGAGGGCTCCTCAAATTCACCCCTCCACTTT,CASSLEGSSNSPLHF
.,TRBV2,TRBJ1-4,few,TGTGCCAGCAGTGAGGTCAGGCGAGGAGAAAAACTGTTTTTT,CASSEVRRGEKLFF
.,TRBV7-2,TRBJ2-7,.,TGTGCCAGCAGCTTAGTGGGACCCATTAGTCCTGGGGGCTCCTACGAGCAGTACTTC,CASSLVGPISPGGSYEQYF
.,TRBV25-1,TRBJ2-3,.,TGTGCCAGCAGTGACTTTCCGAGCACAGATACGCAGTATTTT,CASSDFPSTDTQYF
.,TRBV18,TRBJ2-1,few,TGTGCCAGCTCACCAGTGGGGGGCAGCTCCTACAATGAGCAGTTCTTC,CASSPVGGSSYNEQFF
.,TRBV6-4,TRBJ2-3,.,TGTGCCAGCAGCGTTGGGGCAGGAGTAGGAGATACGCAGTATTTT,CASSVGAGVGDTQYF
.,TRBV15,TRBJ2-7,few,TGTGCCACCAGCAGAGATATTTTTATGGGATCCCCAAATTACGAGCAGTACTTC,CATSRDIFMGSPNYEQYF
TRBD1,TRBV6-6,TRBJ1-5,few,TGTGCCAGCAGTTACGGGACAGATAGCAATCAGCCCCAGCATTTT,CASSYGTDSNQPQHF
.,TRBV30,TRBJ2-7,.,TGTGCCTGGAGTAAAATGAGAGAGCAGTACTTC,CAWSKMREQYF
TRBD2,TRBV4-3,TRBJ2-1,many,TGCGCCAGCAGCCAAGAATTCGGAGCGGGGAACAATGAGCAGTTCTTC,CASSQEFGAGNNEQFF
TRBD1,TRBV13,TRBJ1-3,few,TGTGCCAGCAGCTTCCAGGGGGCGCATGGAAACACCATATATTTT,CASSFQGAHGNTIYF
.,TRBV4-1,TRBJ2-1,few,TGCGCCAGCAGCCAACTCCTAGGGTCCTACAATGAGCAGTTCTTC,CASSQLLGSYNEQFF
TRBD2,TRBV9,TRBJ2-1,few,TGTGCCAGCAGCGTAAAGGGGACTAGCGGGATCGGGGAGCAGTTCTTC,CASSVKGTSGIGEQFF
.,TRBV7-3,TRBJ2-3,few,TGTGCCAGCAGCTTAAAATGGGGGGATACGCAGTATTTT,CASSLKWGDTQYF
.,TRBV4-2,TRBJ2-7,many,TGTGCCAGCAGCGACCGGGGGTCCTACGAGCAGTACTTC,CASSDRGSYEQYF
TRBD1,TRBV6-5,TRBJ2-1,.,TGTGCCAGCAGTTCCACAGGGGGCCTTGAGCAGTTCTTC,CASSSTGGLEQFF
.,TRBV7-2,TRBJ2-3,many,TGTGCCAGCAGCCCCACCGGGAAAGATACGCAGTATTTT,CASSPTGKDTQYF
TRBD1,TRBV7-3,TRBJ1-2,.,TGTGCCAGCAGCGCGGGACAGTCCTATGGCTACACCTTC,CASSAGQSYGYTF
.,TRBV7-8,TRBJ1-2,few,TGTGCCAGCAGCTCCCCGGGGGACCGGCGCTATGGCTACACCTTC,CASSSPGDRRYGYTF
TRBD1,TRBV29-1,TRBJ1-5,few,TGCAGCGTTGGGAACAGGGGTCAGCCCCAGCATTTT,CSVGNRGQPQHF
.,TRBV19,TRBJ1-2,.,TGTGCCAGTCGGGAGGGGTTCTATGGCTACACCTTC,CASREGFYGYTF
.,TRBV11-2,TRBJ1-6,.,TGTGCCAGCAGCTTGGGATTGGGGTCACCCCTCCACTTT,CASSLGLGSPLHF
TRBD1,TRBV29-1,TRBJ2-2,few,TGCAGCGTAGCGACAGGGTCGGTCACCGGGGAGCTGTTTTTT,CSVATGSVTGELFF
.,TRBV9,TRBJ1-5,.,TGTGCCAGCAGCGTGGGAGGGACAAGAGATCAGCCCCAGCATTTT,CASSVGGTRDQPQHF
TRBD1,TRBV19,TRBJ1-1,many,TGTGCCAGTTCCGACCGGGACAGGGGGCGGAACACTGAAGCTTTCTTT,CASSDRDRGRNTEAFF
.,TRBV5-1,TRBJ1-1,few,TGCGCCAGCAGCCCGCCGCCGACAGGTTCTCTTGGAACCGAAGCTTTCTTT,CASSPPPTGSLGTEAFF
.,TRBV7-8,TRBJ1-4,.,TGTGCCAGCAGTTTCCCAAATGAAAAACTGTTTTTT,CASSFPNEKLFF
.,TRBV7-3,TRBJ1-1,.,TGTGCCAGCAGCTTAACCGCAGCCAACACTGAAGCTTTCTTT,CASSLTAANTEAFF
.,TRBV7-9,TRBJ1-1,.,TGTGCCAGCAGCTCCCCCACGGGGAACACTGAAGCTTTCTTT,CASSSPTGNTEAFF
.,TRBV11-1,TRBJ2-5,once,TGTGCCAGCAGCTACCCCATTGGAGAAGAGACCCAGTACTTC,CASSYPIGEETQYF
.,TRBV6-1,TRBJ2-4,few,TGTGCCAGCAGAGGGGAAGCCAAAAACATTCAGTACTTC,CASRGEAKNIQYF
.,TRBV2,TRBJ2-3,few,TGTGCCAGGGGGAAGGGGCAGGCCAGCACAGATACGCAGTATTTT,CARGKGQASTDTQYF
TRBD1,TRBV28,TRBJ1-5,.,TGTGCCAGCAGCGGGAGGACAGGTACCTATCAGCCCCAGCATTTT,CASSGRTGTYQPQHF
.,TRBV4-3,TRBJ1-4,.,TGCGCCAGCAGCCAAATGTCAGGCCTGGGTGAAAAACTGTTTTTT,CASSQMSGLGEKLFF
TRBD1,TRBV7-9,TRBJ1-1,.,TGTGCCAGCAGCTCAACGACAGGGGGGACTGAAGCTTTCTTT,CASSSTTGGTEAFF
.,TRBV28,TRBJ2-1,many,TGTGCCAGCAGACACAGGACCTACAATGAGCAGTTCTTC,CASRHRTYNEQFF
TRBD1,TRBV7-9,TRBJ2-3,.,TGTGCCAGCAGCTTATTTGGACAGGGTTTAGATACGCAGTATTTT,CASSLFGQGLDTQYF
.,TRBV6-1,TRBJ2-3,.,TGTGCCAGCAGCGGGAGCACAGATACGCAGTATTTT,CASSGSTDTQYF
.,TRBV28,TRBJ1-2,few,TGTGCCAGCAGGTCTTATTATGGCTACACCTTC,CASRSYYGYTF
.,TRBV9,TRBJ1-2,few,TGTGCCAGCAGCGTAGGGCCGAGGGATGGCTACACCTTC,CASSVGPRDGYTF
TRBD2,TRBV7-2,TRBJ2-5,.,TGTGCCAGCAGCATACAGCGGGGCAGTCAAGAGACCCAGTACTTC,CASSIQRGSQETQYF
.,TRBV11-2,TRBJ2-5,.,TGTGCCAGCAGCTTAGCAACTGGGGTTGAGACCCAGTACTTC,CASSLATGVETQYF
.,TRBV29-1,TRBJ1-2,few,TGCAGCGTTGGAGGTGGACTGGGCTATGGCTACACCTTC,CSVGGGLGYGYTF
.,TRBV18,TRBJ1-6,few,TGTGCCAGCTCACAGAGACAGGTGAATTCACCCCTCCACTTT,CASSQRQVNSPLHF
.,TRBV7-8,TRBJ1-3,few,TGTGCCAGCAGCTCCTTTTCTGGAAACACCATATATTTT,CASSSFSGNTIYF
TRBD1,TRBV30,TRBJ1-2,few,TGTGCCTGGGAAACCTTTACCGGGACAGGCTTCGCGCAGAGCTATGGCTACACCTTC,CAWETFTGTGFAQSYGYTF
.,TRBV19,TRBJ1-2,few,TGTGCCAGTAGTTTACAGACCCGGATCTATGGCTACACCTTC,CASSLQTRIYGYTF
.,TRBV18,TRBJ2-5,.,TGTGCCAGCTCACTAGTGACGGGTCAAGAGACCCAGTACTTC,CASSLVTGQETQYF